These T cell receptor beta chains were read from a single sample in a study of CD8+ T cells in alopecia areata. Produced via immunoSEQ multiplex PCR; TCRdb's table is partial and in-frame only. The repertoire holds 250,000 to 350,000 clones, with 45% to 70% as singletons. Sequenced material: CD4+ T cells sorted from blood, taken around week 53, from a patient treated with tofacitinib. These receptors originate from a human donor with alopecia areata. CDR3s include the opening cysteine and the closing phenylalanine or tryptophan. The order of the fields is J gene, clone size, D gene, CDR3 length, V gene, CDR3 protein, CDR3 DNA. D genes are given only for firm matches. A row's size may be missing; if present it is once, few, many or a size class.

J gene: TRBJ2-3; clone size: -; D gene: TRBD2; CDR3 length: 15; V gene: TRBV25-1; CDR3 protein: CASSALAGAGDTQYF; CDR3 DNA: TGTGCCAGCAGTGCCTTAGCGGGGGCAGGGGATACGCAGTATTTT
J gene: TRBJ2-7; clone size: -; D gene: -; CDR3 length: 15; V gene: TRBV6-1; CDR3 protein: CASSIKPDLSYEQYF; CDR3 DNA: TGTGCCAGCAGTATCAAGCCCGACCTGTCCTACGAGCAGTACTTC
J gene: TRBJ2-5; clone size: -; D gene: -; CDR3 length: 14; V gene: TRBV29-1; CDR3 protein: CSHRGVRHQETQYF; CDR3 DNA: TGCAGTCACCGAGGCGTCAGGCACCAAGAGACCCAGTACTTC
J gene: TRBJ1-1; clone size: few; D gene: -; CDR3 length: 12; V gene: TRBV30; CDR3 protein: CASQRGNTEAFF; CDR3 DNA: TGTGCCAGTCAGAGGGGGAACACTGAAGCTTTCTTT
J gene: TRBJ1-5; clone size: -; D gene: -; CDR3 length: 14; V gene: TRBV6-5; CDR3 protein: CASSYSSRDQPQHF; CDR3 DNA: TGTGCCAGCAGTTACTCTAGCCGAGATCAGCCCCAGCATTTT
J gene: TRBJ2-4; clone size: -; D gene: -; CDR3 length: 12; V gene: TRBV30; CDR3 protein: CAWSSAENIQYF; CDR3 DNA: TGTGCCTGGAGTTCGGCAGAAAACATTCAGTACTTC
J gene: TRBJ2-1; clone size: few; D gene: TRBD1; CDR3 length: 17; V gene: TRBV2; CDR3 protein: CASSPMTAGTGKHEQFF; CDR3 DNA: TGTGCCAGCAGTCCGATGACCGCCGGGACAGGGAAGCATGAGCAGTTCTTC
J gene: TRBJ1-6; clone size: -; D gene: -; CDR3 length: 13; V gene: TRBV25-1; CDR3 protein: CASSPATDSPLHF; CDR3 DNA: TGTGCCAGCAGTCCCGCTACGGATTCACCCCTCCACTTT
J gene: TRBJ1-4; clone size: -; D gene: TRBD1; CDR3 length: 15; V gene: TRBV6-5; CDR3 protein: CASSLTGLLNEKLFF; CDR3 DNA: TGTGCCAGCAGTTTGACAGGGCTCCTTAATGAAAAACTGTTTTTT
J gene: TRBJ2-2; clone size: -; D gene: -; CDR3 length: 14; V gene: TRBV29-1; CDR3 protein: CSVSGTENTGELFF; CDR3 DNA: TGCAGCGTTTCCGGGACGGAGAACACCGGGGAGCTGTTTTTT
J gene: TRBJ1-1; clone size: -; D gene: -; CDR3 length: 14; V gene: TRBV6-5; CDR3 protein: CASTRPGGSTEAFF; CDR3 DNA: TGTGCCAGCACCCGTCCAGGAGGGAGCACTGAAGCTTTCTTT
J gene: TRBJ2-3; clone size: many; D gene: TRBD2; CDR3 length: 17; V gene: TRBV7-2; CDR3 protein: CASSLTVAGSSTDTQYF; CDR3 DNA: TGTGCCAGCAGCTTAACGGTAGCGGGATCTAGCACAGATACGCAGTATTTT
J gene: TRBJ2-2; clone size: few; D gene: TRBD1; CDR3 length: 13; V gene: TRBV29-1; CDR3 protein: CSVGTGGAGELFF; CDR3 DNA: TGCAGCGTAGGGACAGGAGGGGCCGGGGAGCTGTTTTTT
J gene: TRBJ2-3; clone size: -; D gene: -; CDR3 length: 14; V gene: TRBV29-1; CDR3 protein: CSASRDASTDTQYF; CDR3 DNA: TGCAGCGCCTCCCGGGACGCCAGCACAGATACGCAGTATTTT
J gene: TRBJ1-1; clone size: -; D gene: -; CDR3 length: 14; V gene: TRBV5-4; CDR3 protein: CASSLNGPNTEAFF; CDR3 DNA: TGTGCCAGCAGCTTGAACGGGCCGAACACTGAAGCTTTCTTT
J gene: TRBJ1-2; clone size: few; D gene: -; CDR3 length: 13; V gene: TRBV30; CDR3 protein: CAQSPDTAYGYTF; CDR3 DNA: TGTGCCCAATCACCGGACACTGCCTATGGCTACACCTTC
J gene: TRBJ1-2; clone size: -; D gene: -; CDR3 length: 13; V gene: TRBV5-1; CDR3 protein: CASSLEGNYGYTF; CDR3 DNA: TGCGCCAGCAGCTTGGAGGGGAACTATGGCTACACCTTC
J gene: TRBJ2-3; clone size: -; D gene: -; CDR3 length: 16; V gene: TRBV30; CDR3 protein: CAWGAGASWATDTQYF; CDR3 DNA: TGTGCCTGGGGTGCCGGGGCTAGCTGGGCCACAGATACGCAGTATTTT
J gene: TRBJ2-7; clone size: -; D gene: TRBD1; CDR3 length: 16; V gene: TRBV23-1; CDR3 protein: CASSQAKWDRSYEQYF; CDR3 DNA: TGCGCCAGCAGTCAAGCAAAATGGGACAGAAGCTACGAGCAGTACTTC
J gene: TRBJ2-7; clone size: few; D gene: -; CDR3 length: 15; V gene: TRBV4-1; CDR3 protein: CASSRLTRVKREQYF; CDR3 DNA: TGCGCCAGCAGCCGCCTTACTAGAGTTAAGAGGGAGCAGTACTTC
J gene: TRBJ1-5; clone size: -; D gene: -; CDR3 length: 12; V gene: TRBV29-1; CDR3 protein: CSVRDSNQPQHF; CDR3 DNA: TGCAGCGTCAGGGATAGCAATCAGCCCCAGCATTTT
J gene: TRBJ2-2; clone size: -; D gene: TRBD2; CDR3 length: 15; V gene: TRBV5-1; CDR3 protein: CASSVGLAGSGELFF; CDR3 DNA: TGCGCCAGCAGCGTAGGACTAGCGGGTTCCGGGGAGCTGTTTTTT
J gene: TRBJ1-1; clone size: -; D gene: -; CDR3 length: 15; V gene: TRBV30; CDR3 protein: CAWSPGHFMNTEAFF; CDR3 DNA: TGTGCCTGGAGTCCGGGACATTTCATGAACACTGAAGCTTTCTTT
J gene: TRBJ2-1; clone size: -; D gene: -; CDR3 length: 11; V gene: TRBV20-1; CDR3 protein: CSADYYNEQFF; CDR3 DNA: TGCAGTGCGGATTACTACAATGAGCAGTTCTTC
J gene: TRBJ2-1; clone size: -; D gene: TRBD1; CDR3 length: 13; V gene: TRBV27; CDR3 protein: CASRITGGYEQFF; CDR3 DNA: TGTGCCAGCAGGATCACAGGGGGTTATGAGCAGTTCTTC
J gene: TRBJ2-6; clone size: once; D gene: -; CDR3 length: 12; V gene: TRBV29-1; CDR3 protein: CSVGDVANVLTF; CDR3 DNA: TGCAGCGTGGGGGACGTCGCCAACGTCCTGACTTTC
J gene: TRBJ2-5; clone size: -; D gene: -; CDR3 length: 14; V gene: TRBV5-4; CDR3 protein: CASSVVPYQETQYF; CDR3 DNA: TGTGCCAGCAGCGTCGTCCCGTACCAAGAGACCCAGTACTTC
J gene: TRBJ2-3; clone size: -; D gene: -; CDR3 length: 13; V gene: TRBV15; CDR3 protein: CATSMGFTDTQYF; CDR3 DNA: TGTGCCACCAGCATGGGATTCACAGATACGCAGTATTTT
J gene: TRBJ1-6; clone size: -; D gene: -; CDR3 length: 18; V gene: TRBV7-8; CDR3 protein: CASSSTAPFSSYNSPLHF; CDR3 DNA: TGTGCCAGCAGCTCAACGGCGCCGTTTAGCTCCTATAATTCACCCCTCCACTTT
J gene: TRBJ2-2; clone size: few; D gene: -; CDR3 length: 13; V gene: TRBV11-2; CDR3 protein: CASSVGNTGELFF; CDR3 DNA: TGTGCCAGCAGCGTAGGTAACACCGGGGAGCTGTTTTTT
J gene: TRBJ2-2; clone size: -; D gene: -; CDR3 length: 14; V gene: TRBV10-3; CDR3 protein: CAIGTDPNTGELFF; CDR3 DNA: TGTGCCATCGGCACCGACCCGAACACCGGGGAGCTGTTTTTT
J gene: TRBJ2-1; clone size: few; D gene: -; CDR3 length: 16; V gene: TRBV4-3; CDR3 protein: CASSQVAGQIYNEQFF; CDR3 DNA: TGCGCCAGCAGCCAAGTTGCGGGACAAATCTACAATGAGCAGTTCTTC
J gene: TRBJ1-2; clone size: -; D gene: -; CDR3 length: 13; V gene: TRBV30; CDR3 protein: CAWRGEGSYGYTF; CDR3 DNA: TGTGCCTGGAGGGGTGAGGGAAGCTATGGCTACACCTTC
J gene: TRBJ1-2; clone size: few; D gene: -; CDR3 length: 16; V gene: TRBV19; CDR3 protein: CASSGLRGARDYGYTF; CDR3 DNA: TGTGCCAGTAGTGGACTACGGGGGGCGAGGGACTATGGCTACACCTTC
J gene: TRBJ2-3; clone size: few; D gene: TRBD2; CDR3 length: 14; V gene: TRBV7-2; CDR3 protein: CASSPPGLMNTQYF; CDR3 DNA: TGTGCCAGCAGCCCTCCGGGACTAATGAATACGCAGTATTTT
J gene: TRBJ1-1; clone size: few; D gene: TRBD1; CDR3 length: 16; V gene: TRBV18; CDR3 protein: CASSPGQGKLITEAFF; CDR3 DNA: TGTGCCAGCTCCCCCGGACAGGGTAAATTGATCACTGAAGCTTTCTTT
J gene: TRBJ1-1; clone size: -; D gene: -; CDR3 length: 14; V gene: TRBV7-9; CDR3 protein: CASSPQGWRGEAFF; CDR3 DNA: TGTGCCAGCAGCCCGCAGGGGTGGAGAGGTGAAGCTTTCTTT
J gene: TRBJ1-2; clone size: -; D gene: TRBD1; CDR3 length: 14; V gene: TRBV27; CDR3 protein: CASSAGQGNYGYTF; CDR3 DNA: TGTGCCAGCAGCGCTGGACAGGGCAACTATGGCTACACCTTC
J gene: TRBJ1-5; clone size: -; D gene: -; CDR3 length: 13; V gene: TRBV2; CDR3 protein: CASHQTENQPQHF; CDR3 DNA: TGTGCCAGCCACCAAACAGAAAATCAGCCCCAGCATTTT
J gene: TRBJ1-1; clone size: -; D gene: -; CDR3 length: 18; V gene: TRBV5-6; CDR3 protein: CASSLPRGLLRLGTEAFF; CDR3 DNA: TGTGCCAGCAGCTTACCAAGGGGACTTCTAAGGCTAGGCACTGAAGCTTTCTTT
J gene: TRBJ1-4; clone size: once; D gene: -; CDR3 length: 14; V gene: TRBV30; CDR3 protein: CAWSELSSWEKLFF; CDR3 DNA: TGTGCCTGGAGTGAGTTAAGTTCTTGGGAAAAACTGTTTTTT
J gene: TRBJ2-1; clone size: -; D gene: -; CDR3 length: 11; V gene: TRBV2; CDR3 protein: CASSEGDEQFF; CDR3 DNA: TGTGCCAGCAGTGAAGGCGATGAGCAGTTCTTC
J gene: TRBJ2-5; clone size: once; D gene: TRBD1; CDR3 length: 15; V gene: TRBV7-9; CDR3 protein: CASSLGWDSQETQYF; CDR3 DNA: TGTGCCAGCAGCTTAGGATGGGACAGCCAAGAGACCCAGTACTTC
J gene: TRBJ1-2; clone size: -; D gene: -; CDR3 length: 15; V gene: TRBV5-1; CDR3 protein: CASSLRAGPGYGYTF; CDR3 DNA: TGCGCCAGCAGCCTCCGGGCAGGGCCGGGCTATGGCTACACCTTC
J gene: TRBJ1-1; clone size: -; D gene: -; CDR3 length: 16; V gene: TRBV7-3; CDR3 protein: CASSLDPGPGNTEAFF; CDR3 DNA: TGTGCCAGCAGCTTAGACCCAGGGCCCGGGAACACTGAAGCTTTCTTT
J gene: TRBJ2-2; clone size: -; D gene: TRBD2; CDR3 length: 17; V gene: TRBV7-3; CDR3 protein: CASSLKGGATNTGELFF; CDR3 DNA: TGTGCCAGCAGCTTAAAGGGAGGGGCTACAAACACCGGGGAGCTGTTTTTT
J gene: TRBJ1-5; clone size: -; D gene: -; CDR3 length: 15; V gene: TRBV6-5; CDR3 protein: CASRKEWSSNQPQHF; CDR3 DNA: TGTGCCAGCAGGAAGGAGTGGTCCTCCAATCAGCCCCAGCATTTT
J gene: TRBJ2-7; clone size: -; D gene: -; CDR3 length: 15; V gene: TRBV4-3; CDR3 protein: CASSQGMTANYEQYF; CDR3 DNA: TGCGCCAGCAGCCAAGGGATGACTGCAAACTACGAGCAGTACTTC
J gene: TRBJ1-2; clone size: -; D gene: -; CDR3 length: 13; V gene: TRBV30; CDR3 protein: CAWSVSEGGVYTF; CDR3 DNA: TGTGCCTGGAGTGTAAGCGAGGGAGGGGTCTACACCTTC
J gene: TRBJ2-3; clone size: -; D gene: -; CDR3 length: 16; V gene: TRBV4-2; CDR3 protein: CASSQDPRGGRDTQYF; CDR3 DNA: TGTGCCAGCAGCCAAGATCCCAGGGGGGGCCGGGATACGCAGTATTTT
J gene: TRBJ1-1; clone size: -; D gene: -; CDR3 length: 13; V gene: TRBV30; CDR3 protein: CAWRPTGLGEAFF; CDR3 DNA: TGTGCCTGGAGACCAACAGGGTTGGGTGAAGCTTTCTTT
J gene: TRBJ1-2; clone size: few; D gene: -; CDR3 length: 11; V gene: TRBV20-1; CDR3 protein: CSARTGYGYTF; CDR3 DNA: TGCAGTGCTAGAACAGGGTATGGCTACACCTTC
J gene: TRBJ2-5; clone size: -; D gene: -; CDR3 length: 13; V gene: TRBV7-8; CDR3 protein: CASSLAGSKTQYF; CDR3 DNA: TGTGCCAGCAGCTTAGCAGGGTCGAAGACCCAGTACTTC